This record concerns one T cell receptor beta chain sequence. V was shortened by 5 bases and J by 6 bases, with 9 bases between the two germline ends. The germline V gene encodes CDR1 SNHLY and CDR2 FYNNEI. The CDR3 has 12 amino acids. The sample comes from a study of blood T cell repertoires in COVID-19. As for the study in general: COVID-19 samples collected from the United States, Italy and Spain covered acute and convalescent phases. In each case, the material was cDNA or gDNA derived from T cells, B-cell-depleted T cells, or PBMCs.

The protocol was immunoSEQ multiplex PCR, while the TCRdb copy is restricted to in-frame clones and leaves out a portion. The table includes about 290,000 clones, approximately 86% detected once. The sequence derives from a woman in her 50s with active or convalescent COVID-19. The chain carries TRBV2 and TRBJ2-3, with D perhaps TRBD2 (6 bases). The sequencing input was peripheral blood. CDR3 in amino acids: CASSRLEDTQYF. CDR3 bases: TGTGCCAGCAGTAGACTAGAGGATACGCAGTATTTT.